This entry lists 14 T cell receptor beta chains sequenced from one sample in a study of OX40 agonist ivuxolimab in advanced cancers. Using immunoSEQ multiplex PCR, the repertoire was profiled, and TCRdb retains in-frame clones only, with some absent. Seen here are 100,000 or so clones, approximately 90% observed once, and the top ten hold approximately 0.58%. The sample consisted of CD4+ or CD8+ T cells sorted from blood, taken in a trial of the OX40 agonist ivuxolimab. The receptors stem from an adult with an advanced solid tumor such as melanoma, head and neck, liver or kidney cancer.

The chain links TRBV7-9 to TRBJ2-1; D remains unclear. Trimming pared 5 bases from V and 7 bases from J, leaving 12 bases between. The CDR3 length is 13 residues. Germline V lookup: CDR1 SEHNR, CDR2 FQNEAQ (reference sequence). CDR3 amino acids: CASSTHLGNEQFF. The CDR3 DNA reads TGTGCCAGCAGCACCCACCTGGGGAATGAGCAGTTCTTC. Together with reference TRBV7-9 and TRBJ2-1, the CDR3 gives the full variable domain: DTGVSQNPRHKITKRGQNVTFRCDPISEHNRLYWYRQTLGQGPEFLTYFQNEAQLEKSRLLSDRFSAERPKGSFSTLEIQRTEQGDSAMYLCASSTHLGNEQFFGPGTRLTVL.

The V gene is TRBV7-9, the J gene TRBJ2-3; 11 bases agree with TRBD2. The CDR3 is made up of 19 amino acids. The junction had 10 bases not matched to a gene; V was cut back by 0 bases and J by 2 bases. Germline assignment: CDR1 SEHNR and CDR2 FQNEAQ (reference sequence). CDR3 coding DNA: TGTGCCAGCAGCTTAGCGGCGGGACTAGCGGACGCCACCACAGATACGCAGTATTTT. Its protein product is CASSLAAGLADATTDTQYF.

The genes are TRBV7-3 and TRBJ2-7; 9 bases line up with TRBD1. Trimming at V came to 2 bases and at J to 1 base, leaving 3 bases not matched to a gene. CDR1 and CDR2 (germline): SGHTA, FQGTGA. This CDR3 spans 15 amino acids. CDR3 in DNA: TGTGCCAGCAGCTTATCAGGGACAGGGTCCTACGAGCAGTACTTC. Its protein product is CASSLSGTGSYEQYF. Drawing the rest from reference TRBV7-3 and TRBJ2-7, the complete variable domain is GAGVSQTPSNKVTEKGKYVELRCDPISGHTALYWYRQSLGQGPEFLIYFQGTGAADDSGLPNDRFFAVRPEGSVSTLKIQRTERGDSAVYLCASSLSGTGSYEQYFGPGTRLTVT.

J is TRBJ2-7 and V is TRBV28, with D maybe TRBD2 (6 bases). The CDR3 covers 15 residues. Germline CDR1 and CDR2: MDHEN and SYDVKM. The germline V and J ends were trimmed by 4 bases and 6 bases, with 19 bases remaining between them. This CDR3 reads CASSSSGTPTSEQYF. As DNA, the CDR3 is TGTGCCAGCAGTTCCTCCGGGACTCCGACCTCCGAGCAGTACTTC.

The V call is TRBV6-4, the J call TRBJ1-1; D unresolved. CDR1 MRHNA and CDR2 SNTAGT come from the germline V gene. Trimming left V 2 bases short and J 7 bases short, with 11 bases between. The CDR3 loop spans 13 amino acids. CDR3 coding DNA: TGTGCCAGCAGTGACCAACACGGCCGTGAAGCTTTCTTT. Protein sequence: CASSDQHGREAFF.

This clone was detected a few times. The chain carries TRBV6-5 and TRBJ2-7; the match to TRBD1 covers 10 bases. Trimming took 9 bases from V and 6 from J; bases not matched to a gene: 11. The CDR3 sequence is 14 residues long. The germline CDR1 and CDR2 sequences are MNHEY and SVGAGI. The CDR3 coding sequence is TGTGCCAGATTAGGGACAGGGGAGCTTGGCGAGCAGTACTTC. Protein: CARLGTGELGEQYF.

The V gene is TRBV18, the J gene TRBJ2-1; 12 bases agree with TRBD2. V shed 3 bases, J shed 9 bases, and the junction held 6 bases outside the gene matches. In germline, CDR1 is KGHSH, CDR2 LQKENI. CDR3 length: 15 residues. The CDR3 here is CASSPGLAGRVEQFF. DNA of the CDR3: TGTGCCAGCTCACCCGGACTAGCGGGAAGGGTTGAGCAGTTCTTC.

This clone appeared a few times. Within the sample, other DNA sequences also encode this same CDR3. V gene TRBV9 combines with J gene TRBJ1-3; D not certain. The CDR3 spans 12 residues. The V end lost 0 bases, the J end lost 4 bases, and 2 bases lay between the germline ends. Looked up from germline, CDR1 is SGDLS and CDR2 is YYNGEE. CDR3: CASSVAGNTIYF. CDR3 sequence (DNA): TGTGCCAGCAGCGTAGCGGGAAACACCATATATTTT.

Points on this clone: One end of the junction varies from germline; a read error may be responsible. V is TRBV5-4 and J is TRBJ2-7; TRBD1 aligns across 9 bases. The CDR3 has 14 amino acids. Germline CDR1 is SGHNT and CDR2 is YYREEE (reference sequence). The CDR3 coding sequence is TGTACCAGCACCTCTGGGACAGGGTCCTACGAGCAGTACTTC. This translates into CTSTSGTGSYEQYF. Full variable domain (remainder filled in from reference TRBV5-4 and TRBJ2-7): ETGVTQSPTHLIKTRGQQVTLRCSSQSGHNTVSWYQQALGQGPQFIFQYYREEENGRGNFPPRFSGLQFPNYSSELNVNALELDDSALYLCTSTSGTGSYEQYFGPGTRLTVT.

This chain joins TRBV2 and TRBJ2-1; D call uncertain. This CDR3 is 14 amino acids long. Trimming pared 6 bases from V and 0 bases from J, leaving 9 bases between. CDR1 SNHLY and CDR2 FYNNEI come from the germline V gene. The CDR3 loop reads CASSQYSSYNEQFF. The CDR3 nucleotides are TGTGCCAGCAGCCAATATAGCTCCTACAATGAGCAGTTCTTC. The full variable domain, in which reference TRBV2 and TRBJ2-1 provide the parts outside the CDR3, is EPEVTQTPSHQVTQMGQEVILRCVPISNHLYFYWYRQILGQKVEFLVSFYNNEISEKSEIFDDQFSVERPDGSNFTLKIRSTKLEDSAMYFCASSQYSSYNEQFFGPGTRLTVL.

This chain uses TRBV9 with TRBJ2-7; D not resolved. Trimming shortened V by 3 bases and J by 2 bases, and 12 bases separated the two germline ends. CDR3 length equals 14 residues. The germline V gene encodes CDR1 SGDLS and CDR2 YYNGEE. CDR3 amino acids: CASSAGPGPYEQYF. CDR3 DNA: TGTGCCAGCAGCGCCGGACCTGGGCCCTACGAGCAGTACTTC.

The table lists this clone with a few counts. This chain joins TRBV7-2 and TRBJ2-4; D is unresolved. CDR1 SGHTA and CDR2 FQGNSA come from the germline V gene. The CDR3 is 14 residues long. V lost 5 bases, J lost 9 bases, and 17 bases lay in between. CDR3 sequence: CASSRTVLSGIQYF. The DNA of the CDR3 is TGTGCCAGCAGCCGGACGGTACTTTCGGGCATTCAGTACTTC.

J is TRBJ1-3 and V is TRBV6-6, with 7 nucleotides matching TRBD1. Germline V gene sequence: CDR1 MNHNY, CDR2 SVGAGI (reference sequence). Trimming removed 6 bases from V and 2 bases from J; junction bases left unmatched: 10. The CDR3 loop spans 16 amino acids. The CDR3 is CASRTSWQGAGNTIYF. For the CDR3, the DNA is TGTGCCAGCAGGACGTCTTGGCAGGGGGCTGGAAACACCATATATTTT.

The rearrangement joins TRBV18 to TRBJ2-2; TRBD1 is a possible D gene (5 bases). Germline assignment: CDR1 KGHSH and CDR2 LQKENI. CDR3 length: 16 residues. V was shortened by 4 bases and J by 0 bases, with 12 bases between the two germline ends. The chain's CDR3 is CASSLQGVANTGELFF. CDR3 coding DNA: TGTGCCAGCTCACTGCAGGGTGTGGCGAACACCGGGGAGCTGTTTTTT.